This TCR beta chain was recovered during a study of PD-L1 blockade in urothelial cancer. Study as a whole: Male patients with bladder-origin urothelial cancer numbered about nine tenths of the roughly 29. A median blood sample held about 140,000 T cells and about 78,000 unique TCRs. Timepoints chosen for blood analysis were 3 weeks (second dose) and 6 weeks after treatment start. Overall study findings and caveats: Better survival was predicted when blood TCR clonality before treatment fell below the median.

Worth noting for this clone: Its specificity is not known.

The germline V gene encodes CDR1 SNHLY and CDR2 FYNNEI. The CDR3 spans 15 residues. Trimming took off 7 bases at V and 5 bases at J, with 20 bases between the two ends. Profiled with immunoSEQ multiplex PCR; TCRdb holds only in-frame clones, not every one. The sample includes about 80,000 clones, around four fifths seen only once; the top ten take about 6.2%. Specified time point: pretreatment peripheral blood. Here the sequenced sample was PBMCs, taken around atezolizumab (anti-PD-L1) treatment. The rearrangement uses TRBV2 and TRBJ1-1; unclear D gene. The clonotype originates from a man aged 35 to 55 with urothelial cancer. CDR3 sequence: CASTRETAAGTEAFF. The DNA for the CDR3 is TGTGCCAGCACACGTGAGACCGCGGCGGGGACTGAAGCTTTCTTT.